The entry below describes one T cell receptor (beta chain). The germline V gene has CDR1 SGHRS and CDR2 YFSETQ. J lost 5 bases, V lost 3 bases, and 8 bases had no gene match. This CDR3 comprises 15 residues. The data are from a study of blood T cell repertoires in COVID-19. Study context: In each case, the material was cDNA or gDNA derived from T cells, B-cell-depleted T cells, or PBMCs.

This table comes from immunoSEQ multiplex PCR, and its TCRdb copy is limited to in-frame clones, with some not included. The sample holds 250,000 to 300,000 clones; around 92% are singletons and the top ten take roughly 1.8%. The specimen sequenced was PBMCs or T cells enriched from blood (not recorded which). The chain joins TRBV5-1 to TRBJ1-1, with TRBD1 identical over 9 bases. This receptor was taken from a woman in her fifties or sixties who had recovered from COVID-19. DNA of the CDR3: TGCGCCAGCAGCTCGGGACAGGGCCCCTGGACTGAAGCTTTCTTT. This translates into CASSSGQGPWTEAFF.